The 21 T cell receptor beta chains given below trace back to one sample, sequenced in a study of OX40 agonist ivuxolimab in advanced cancers. The protocol was immunoSEQ multiplex PCR, while the TCRdb copy is restricted to in-frame clones and leaves out a portion. The sample carries tens of thousands of clones, roughly nine tenths recorded once. This material consisted of CD4+ or CD8+ T cells sorted from blood, taken in a trial of the OX40 agonist ivuxolimab. The receptors derive from an adult with an advanced solid tumor such as melanoma, head and neck, liver or kidney cancer.

The rearrangement joins TRBV29-1 to TRBJ2-1; 8 bases agree with TRBD2. CDR1 SQVTM and CDR2 ANQGSEA come from the germline V gene. Trimming removed 0 bases from V and 3 bases from J; junction bases left unmatched: 4. The CDR3 has 15 amino acids. Here the CDR3 DNA reads TGCAGCGTTGAAGAGAGCGGGAGATTCTACAATGAGCAGTTCTTC. It translates to CSVEESGRFYNEQFF.

The chain carries TRBV19 and TRBJ1-1; perhaps TRBD1 as D (5 bases). Germline V CDR1 and CDR2: LNHDA, SQIVND (reference sequence). The V end lost 5 bases, the J end lost 1 base, and 11 bases lay between the germline ends. The CDR3 is 14 residues long. The CDR3 DNA sequence: TGTGCCAGTAGTCCACCGACAGAGAACACTGAAGCTTTCTTT. Translated: CASSPPTENTEAFF. The complete variable domain, with remaining parts taken from reference TRBV19 and TRBJ1-1, reads DGGITQSPKYLFRKEGQNVTLSCEQNLNHDAMYWYRQDPGQGLRLIYYSQIVNDFQKGDIAEGYSVSREKKESFPLTVTSAQKNPTAFYLCASSPPTENTEAFFGQGTRLTVV.

V and J are TRBV7-9 and TRBJ2-7, with D perhaps assigned TRBD1 or TRBD2 (6 bases each). CDR1 and CDR2 (germline): SEHNR, FQNEAQ (reference sequence). V was clipped by 5 bases and J by 3 bases, with 20 bases between them. The CDR3 consists of 16 residues. CDR3 bases: TGTGCCAGCAGCCCTCCCGGGGGCTGGGGAAGCTACGAGCAGTACTTC. Amino acid sequence: CASSPPGGWGSYEQYF.

This rearrangement joins TRBV2 to TRBJ1-1; a weak D match, TRBD1 (6 bases). The CDR3 extends over 16 amino acids. Germline-derived CDR1 and CDR2 are SNHLY and FYNNEI. V was clipped by 9 bases and J by 1 base, with 21 bases between them. The CDR3 region is CASILSLTGANTEAFF. The CDR3 DNA reads as TGTGCCAGTATACTCTCCCTGACAGGAGCGAACACTGAAGCTTTCTTT.

The chain employs TRBV4-3 and TRBJ2-7; tentatively, D is TRBD1 (6 bases). Trimming pared 3 bases from V and 1 base from J, leaving 10 bases between. The CDR3 is made up of 14 amino acids. The germline V gene has CDR1 LGHNA and CDR2 YSLEER. CDR3 sequence reads: CASSHWDTSYEQYF. For the CDR3, the DNA is TGCGCCAGCAGCCACTGGGACACTTCCTACGAGCAGTACTTC.

The V call is TRBV4-1, the J call TRBJ2-1, with D possibly being TRBD1 (7 bases). This CDR3 is built from 18 residues. Germline-derived CDR1 and CDR2 are MGHRA and YSYEKL. Trimming cost V 2 bases and J 3 bases, with 20 bases left between them. The chain's CDR3 is CASSQRVTVQGGYNEQFF. The CDR3 region has the DNA TGCGCCAGCAGCCAACGTGTTACTGTCCAGGGGGGCTACAATGAGCAGTTCTTC.

V usage is TRBV27 and J usage is TRBJ1-6; D is ambiguous. The CDR3 has 17 residues. The germline gives CDR1 MNHEY, CDR2 SMNVEV (reference sequence). V gave up 0 bases and J gave up 0 bases, with 9 bases separating them. The CDR3 DNA follows: TGTGCCAGCAGTTTATCGGCTAAGAGCTCCTATAATTCACCCCTCCACTTT. It encodes CASSLSAKSSYNSPLHF.

The CDR3 here is CASSHSEHIYGYTF. CDR3 DNA: TGTGCCAGCAGCCATTCCGAACACATCTATGGCTACACCTTC. The chain carries TRBV11-1 and TRBJ1-2; D gene uncertain. The CDR3 sequence is 14 residues long. The ends were cut back, 5 bases at V and 4 bases at J, with 14 bases in the middle. The germline V gene has CDR1 SGHAT and CDR2 FQDESV (reference sequence). The full variable domain, rest sourced from reference TRBV11-1 and TRBJ1-2, is EAEVAQSPRYKITEKSQAVAFWCDPISGHATLYWYRQILGQGPELLVQFQDESVVDDSQLPKDRFSAERLKGVDSTLKIQPAELGDSAMYLCASSHSEHIYGYTFGSGTRLTVV.

The chain couples TRBV11-2 to TRBJ1-1, with a weak D call TRBD1 (6 bases). V lost 3 bases to trimming and J lost 5 bases, with 13 bases between them. This CDR3 spans 14 amino acids. Germline loops: CDR1 SGHAT, CDR2 FQNNGV. CDR3 DNA sequence: TGTGCCAGCAGCTTGGGGACAATGGGGACTGAAGCTTTCTTT. This encodes CASSLGTMGTEAFF.

This clone has more than one count but fewer than ten. Here the CDR3 reads CASSHRPGRNTEAFF. Written as DNA, the CDR3 is TGCGCCAGCAGCCACCGACCCGGACGGAACACTGAAGCTTTCTTT. V and J are TRBV4-1 and TRBJ1-1; no clear D gene. The CDR3 has 15 amino acids. Trimming removed 3 bases at V and 1 base at J, with 12 bases between. CDR1 is MGHRA, CDR2 YSYEKL, per germline.

In this sample, this clone is medium-sized. The V gene is TRBV19, the J gene TRBJ1-2, with D unclear. The CDR3 is 14 amino acids. Germline loops: CDR1 LNHDA, CDR2 SQIVND (reference sequence). V lost 1 base to trimming and J lost 3 bases, with 9 bases between them. CDR3 sequence (DNA): TGTGCCAGTAGTATAGTTTCGGTTCACTATGGCTACACCTTC. Its protein product is CASSIVSVHYGYTF. Variable domain in full (rest from reference TRBV19 and TRBJ1-2): DGGITQSPKYLFRKEGQNVTLSCEQNLNHDAMYWYRQDPGQGLRLIYYSQIVNDFQKGDIAEGYSVSREKKESFPLTVTSAQKNPTAFYLCASSIVSVHYGYTFGSGTRLTVV.

The chain uses TRBV28 and TRBJ1-5; 9 bases line up with TRBD1. This CDR3 spans 18 amino acids. Germline CDR1 and CDR2: MDHEN and SYDVKM. Trimming took 6 bases from V and 9 from J; bases not matched to a gene: 21. CDR3 region: CASSLPRDSGQGGGPQHF. The CDR3 DNA is TGTGCCAGCAGCCTACCTCGAGACTCGGGACAGGGAGGAGGGCCCCAGCATTTT.

The table lists this clone with a few counts. V gene TRBV29-1 combines with J gene TRBJ1-1; TRBD1 matches at 9 bases. Per the germline V gene, CDR1 is SQVTM and CDR2 is ANQGSEA. V dropped 3 bases and J dropped 4; count of bases not matched to a gene: 3. The CDR3 has 13 amino acids. The CDR3 DNA reads TGCAGCGTTGATGGGACAGGGTTCACTGAAGCTTTCTTT. Translated, it gives CSVDGTGFTEAFF.

This clone occurred a few times. V usage is TRBV5-5 and J usage is TRBJ2-7, with TRBD1 matching over 7 bases. The V gene end was trimmed by 2 bases and the J gene end by 2 bases; junction bases not matched to a gene: 4. This CDR3 contains 14 residues. CDR1 and CDR2 (germline): SGHKS, YYEKEE (reference sequence). The CDR3 loop is CASSFVTGTYEQYV. The CDR3 DNA follows: TGTGCCAGCAGCTTCGTGACAGGGACCTACGAGCAGTACGTC.

The chain uses TRBV7-4 and TRBJ2-3; D is unresolved. Germline CDR1 SGHVT, CDR2 SQSDAQ. V dropped 1 base and J dropped 5 bases, with 16 bases sitting between them. The CDR3 length is 16 residues. The CDR3 DNA reads as TGTGCCAGCAGCTTAGGACGGGCACGACGACTAGATACGCAGTATTTT. This codes for CASSLGRARRLDTQYF.

In its sample, this clone was seen once. The chain has TRBV7-2 and TRBJ2-2; the D is unclear. CDR1 is SGHTA and CDR2 is FQGNSA in the germline V gene. The CDR3 length is 14 residues. V was cut by 1 base and J by 9 bases, with 12 bases left in between. CDR3 amino acids: CASSLGYLVRELFF. The CDR3, as DNA: TGTGCCAGCAGCTTAGGTTACTTGGTCCGGGAGCTGTTTTTT.

The chain combines TRBV15 with TRBJ1-4; weak D call: TRBD1 (5 bases). The germline V gene has CDR1 LNHNV and CDR2 YYDKDF (reference sequence). The CDR3 consists of 15 residues. V lost 0 bases, J lost 7 bases, and 12 bases lay in between. CDR3 loop: CATSRERGVGEKLFF. The CDR3 DNA follows: TGTGCCACCAGCAGAGAGCGGGGCGTGGGTGAAAAACTGTTTTTT. Complete variable domain (other parts from reference TRBV15 and TRBJ1-4): DAMVIQNPRYQVTQFGKPVTLSCSQTLNHNVMYWYQQKSSQAPKLLFHYYDKDFNNEADTPDNFQSRRPNTSFCFLDIRSPGLGDTAMYLCATSRERGVGEKLFFGSGTQLSVL.

The chain has TRBV6-7 and TRBJ2-7, with 7 bases aligning to TRBD1. TRBV6-7 is reported as an ORF; its role is uncertain. The CDR3 extends over 15 amino acids. V gave up 5 bases and J gave up 2 bases; unmatched junction bases: 9. The CDR3 DNA reads as TGTGCCAGCAGTCACTACGGGACAGTTCCCTACGAGCAGTACGTC. Encoded protein: CASSHYGTVPYEQYV.

The rearrangement uses TRBV27 and TRBJ2-7; TRBD1 matches at 9 bases. V was pared by 4 bases and J by 6 bases, with 4 bases of the junction left unmatched. Germline values: CDR1 MNHEY, CDR2 SMNVEV (reference sequence). This CDR3 has 13 amino acids. The CDR3 is CASSWTGEREQYF. The CDR3 nucleotides are TGTGCCAGCAGTTGGACAGGGGAGCGCGAGCAGTACTTC.

This sequence joins TRBV18 and TRBJ2-7; D may be TRBD1 or TRBD2 (5 bases each). Germline V gene data show CDR1 as KGHSH and CDR2 as LQKENI. The CDR3 is 13 residues long. The V end lost 5 bases, the J end lost 4 bases, and 12 bases lay between the germline ends. The CDR3 bases are TGTGCCAGCTCAGCGAGCGAGGGGTACGAGCAGTACGTC. This sequence encodes CASSASEGYEQYV.

The gene calls are TRBV5-6 and TRBJ2-2; no firm D call. V dropped 2 bases and J dropped 6 bases, with 11 bases sitting between them. The germline V gene encodes CDR1 SGHDT and CDR2 YYEEEE. The CDR3 is 14 residues long. DNA for the CDR3: TGTGCCAGCAGCTTAGGTGGTGGGGCCGGGGAGCTGTTTTTT. Its translation is CASSLGGGAGELFF.